This T cell receptor (beta chain) was recovered during a study of Tregs in tolerant kidney transplant recipients. Study conclusions and caveats: For some patients, primers changed over time, blocking nucleotide-level comparison.

About this clone itself: No antigen is known for it.

Germline V gene sequence: CDR1 SGDLS, CDR2 YYNGEE. The CDR3 spans 13 residues. V dropped 0 bases and J dropped 8 bases, with 8 bases sitting between them. Measured with immunoSEQ multiplex PCR; TCRdb has only the in-frame clones, and not every one. The top ten hold 0.34% of the sample, which has 90,000 to 120,000 clones, around 89% seen once. This TCR came from a human donor who received a combined kidney and bone marrow transplant. The genes are TRBV9 and TRBJ2-2; no firm D call. The source material was CD4+ T cells from blood, sampled before the transplant. As DNA, the CDR3 is TGTGCCAGCAGCGTAGCTACGAGGGGGGAGCTGTTTTTT. Its translation: CASSVATRGELFF.